This TCR beta chain emerged from a study of regulatory T cells in long-lasting Graves disease. Time point indicated: newly diagnosed GD, antithyroid drugs for less than 3 months. Isolated PBMC RNA provided the starting material for the TCR library. Only a few counts were recorded for this clonotype. With iRepertoire HTBI primers and Arm-PCR of CDR3 regions, TCR beta libraries were built. TCRdb independently ran MiXCR on the multiplex PCR reads; one entry per CDR3 protein. Here the sample spans some 490,000 distinct CDR3 sequences, 12% being singletons. This CDR3 spans 13 amino acids. The germline CDR1 and CDR2 sequences are SGHNT and YYREEE (reference sequence). V was pared by 3 bases and J by 6 bases, with 5 bases of the junction left unmatched. Another study also made use of these data, one on T cells in Graves' hyperthyroidism and ophthalmopathy.

The starting material was peripheral blood mononuclear cells (PBMCs), obtained at new diagnosis, from a patient treated with antithyroid drugs. The genes are TRBV5-4 and TRBJ1-2; TRBD1 aligns across 7 bases. This receptor was taken from a woman in her twenties or thirties with Graves disease. The CDR3 DNA sequence: TGTGCCAGCAGCTCGACAGGGACCCATGGCTACACCTTC. Translation gives CASSSTGTHGYTF.